What follows describes a single T cell receptor beta chain. What it recognizes is unknown. The sample belongs to a study of blood T cells in healthy people across ages. Germline V gene sequence: CDR1 MNHEY, CDR2 SVGEGT. The germline V and J ends were trimmed by 6 bases and 4 bases, with 22 bases remaining between them. The CDR3 has 16 residues. Primers used in a second PCR of roughly 6 to 11 cycles were a sample-barcoded 5' primer and a J-beta primer mix. MiXCR was run by TCRdb on the 5' RACE reads, yielding one entry per CDR3 protein. The table has 850,000 to 1,000,000 distinct CDR3 sequences, roughly 51% seen once. Study-level points and caveats: The study found more naive CD4+ cells and higher diversity in long-lived than aged donors. While age rose, TCR beta diversity per million T cells dropped in a roughly linear way. The percentage of naive T cells correlated strongly with TCR beta diversity.

Sample: blood. The rearrangement links TRBV6-2 or TRBV6-3 to TRBJ2-7; D ambiguous. The clonotype comes from a woman in her sixties or seventies in good health. CDR3 sequence (DNA): TGTGCCAGCAGATCGAATGGGGTCAGGAACCGTTACGAGCAGTACTTC. Protein sequence: CASRSNGVRNRYEQYF.